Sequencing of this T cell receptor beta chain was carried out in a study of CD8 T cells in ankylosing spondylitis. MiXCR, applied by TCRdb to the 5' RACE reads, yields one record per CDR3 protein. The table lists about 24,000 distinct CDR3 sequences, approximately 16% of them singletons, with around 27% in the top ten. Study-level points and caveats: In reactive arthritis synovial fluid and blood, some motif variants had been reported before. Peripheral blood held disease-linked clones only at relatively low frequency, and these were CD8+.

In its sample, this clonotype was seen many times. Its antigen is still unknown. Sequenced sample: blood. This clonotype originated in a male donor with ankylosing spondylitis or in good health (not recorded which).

The CDR3 bases are TGCAGTGCTAGGGGGAGGGAAAACATTCAGTACTTC. Encoded protein: CSARGRENIQYF. The chain recombines TRBV20-1 with TRBJ2-4; TRBD2 aligns across 7 bases. Germline CDR1 DFQATT, CDR2 SNEGSKA (reference sequence). This CDR3 is built from 12 residues. Germline trimming cut 3 bases from V and 5 bases from J; bases unmatched to any gene: 1.